Each of the 25 T cell receptor beta chains below was sequenced from the same sample in a study of T and B cells in COVID-19 patients. Multiplex PCR with BIOMED2 TRB-A/B primer pools amplified TRB rearrangements. Via MiXCR, TCRdb re-called the multiplex PCR reads, giving one row per CDR3 protein. The sample shows roughly 6,000 distinct CDR3 sequences, more than 25% of them seen only once. TRB was amplified from approximately 250-480 ng of blood genomic DNA. The source material was blood. These receptors were obtained from a human donor with active COVID-19.

The rearrangement uses TRBV27 and TRBJ1-1; TRBD1 matches 7 bases. This CDR3 has 14 amino acids. With 5 bases clipped from V and 1 base from J, the junction kept 4 bases outside the gene matches. Germline CDR1 MNHEY, CDR2 SMNVEV (reference sequence). The DNA of the CDR3 is TGTGCCAGCAGTCTTGGACAGGCGAACACTGAAGCTTTCTTT. It is translated as CASSLGQANTEAFF.

V is TRBV6-5 and J is TRBJ1-5, with 8 positions matching TRBD1. Germline loops: CDR1 MNHEY, CDR2 SVGAGI. This CDR3 region has 14 residues. With 6 bases clipped from V and 5 bases from J, the junction kept 6 bases outside the gene matches. This CDR3 is CASRGLQGDQPQHF. Here the CDR3 DNA reads TGTGCCAGCAGGGGATTACAGGGGGATCAGCCCCAGCATTTT.

The genes are TRBV4-3 and TRBJ2-1; TRBD2 agrees at 16 bases. From germline, CDR1 is LGHNA and CDR2 YSLEER. This CDR3 contains 15 residues. Trimming took 3 bases from V and 10 from J; bases not matched to a gene: 3. The CDR3 spells CASSQGLAGGGEQFF. In DNA, the CDR3 is TGCGCCAGCAGCCAGGGACTAGCGGGAGGGGGAGAGCAGTTCTTC.

The chain couples TRBV27 to TRBJ2-7; D is uncertain. V was cut by 5 bases and J by 5 bases, with 13 bases left in between. The CDR3 length is 13 residues. From germline, CDR1 is MNHEY and CDR2 SMNVEV (reference sequence). The DNA for the CDR3 is TGTGCCAGCAGTCATTTAACACGGGACGAGCAGTACTTC. Its translation: CASSHLTRDEQYF.

This clonotype ranks as medium-sized. V usage is TRBV27 and J usage is TRBJ2-7; no clear D. The CDR3 consists of 14 residues. The germline V gene encodes CDR1 MNHEY and CDR2 SMNVEV (reference sequence). V lost 2 bases and J lost 3, with 11 bases in between. The CDR3 nucleotides are TGTGCCAGCAGTTTAGACCCAGCAAACTACGAGCAGTACTTC. This codes for CASSLDPANYEQYF.

The V and J genes are TRBV6-2 or TRBV6-3 and TRBJ1-2; maybe TRBD1 (6 bases). Per the germline V gene, CDR1 is MNHEY and CDR2 is SVGEGT. The CDR3 covers 13 residues. V was trimmed by 6 bases and J by 4 bases, leaving 12 bases between them. The CDR3 is CASRTTGLYGYTF. CDR3 coding DNA: TGTGCCAGCAGGACGACAGGTCTCTATGGCTACACCTTC.

The chain recombines TRBV10-3 with TRBJ2-1; 7 bases agree with TRBD2. The CDR3 spans 15 residues. V was pared by 6 bases and J by 2 bases, with 7 bases of the junction left unmatched. Looked up from germline, CDR1 is ENHRY and CDR2 is SYGVKD. CDR3 residues: CAISPESGAYNEQFF. Here the CDR3 DNA reads TGTGCCATCAGCCCCGAGAGCGGGGCCTACAATGAGCAGTTCTTC.

This rearrangement joins TRBV6-5 to TRBJ2-1; 9 bases are shared with TRBD1. The CDR3 is made up of 16 amino acids. Germline CDR1 reads MNHEY; CDR2 reads SVGAGI. Losses at the gene ends were 4 bases for V and 5 bases for J; bases not matched to a gene: 9. CDR3 coding DNA: TGTGCCAGCAGTTTTATCCCGGGACAGGGTAACAATGAGCAGTTCTTC. Protein product: CASSFIPGQGNNEQFF.

The rearrangement links TRBV19 to TRBJ1-1; no reliable D call. This CDR3 contains 13 residues. The germline V and J ends were trimmed by 2 bases and 1 base, with 5 bases remaining between them. In germline, CDR1 is LNHDA, CDR2 SQIVND (reference sequence). Here the CDR3 DNA reads TGTGCCAGTAGTATATATCCGAACACTGAAGCTTTCTTT. As protein: CASSIYPNTEAFF.

The chain recombines TRBV30 with TRBJ1-5, with D hard to call. CDR1 is GTSNPN, CDR2 SVGIG, per germline (reference sequence). Trimming left V 0 bases short and J 6 bases short, with 9 bases between. The CDR3 consists of 13 residues. This chain's CDR3 is CAWSVSGPQPQHF. Written as DNA, the CDR3 is TGTGCCTGGAGTGTAAGCGGTCCTCAGCCCCAGCATTTT.

Only a few counts were recorded for this clonotype. The chain has TRBV18 and TRBJ2-5, with 8 bases lining up with TRBD1. The CDR3 is 15 residues long. Trimming removed 4 bases from V and 1 base from J; junction bases left unmatched: 5. Germline CDR1 reads KGHSH; CDR2 reads LQKENI. The CDR3 spells CASSRLQGVQETQYF. For the CDR3, the DNA is TGTGCCAGCTCACGTTTACAGGGGGTCCAAGAGACCCAGTACTTC.

A note on this clonotype: Mismatch with germline at one junction end may stem from a read error. The J gene is TRBJ2-1, the V gene TRBV18, with 7 positions matching TRBD1. Germline lookup yields CDR1 KGHSH and CDR2 LQKENI. This CDR3 comprises 16 residues. CDR3 nucleotides: TGTGCCAGCTCACAGGACAGGCGGACTCACTACAATGAGCAGTTGTTC. Its protein is CASSQDRRTHYNEQLF.

The V gene is TRBV6-6, the J gene TRBJ1-5; tentative D call: TRBD1 (6 bases). V lost 5 bases to trimming and J lost 0 bases, with 17 bases between them. In germline, CDR1 is MNHNY, CDR2 SVGAGI (reference sequence). The CDR3 is 17 residues long. CDR3 nucleotides: TGTGCCAGCAGTACGCCAGGGGTCGCCCCTAGCAATCAGCCCCAGCATTTT. This gives the protein CASSTPGVAPSNQPQHF.

The chain uses TRBV18 and TRBJ2-1, with no clear D. CDR1 is KGHSH and CDR2 is LQKENI in the germline V gene. This CDR3 is built from 13 residues. Trimming left V 0 bases short and J 5 bases short, with 5 bases between. Here the CDR3 DNA reads TGTGCCAGCTCACCACCGATGCACAATGAGCAGTTCTTC. Translated: CASSPPMHNEQFF. The variable domain in full, with the rest retrieved from reference TRBV18 and TRBJ2-1, is NAGVMQNPRHLVRRRGQEARLRCSPMKGHSHVYWYRQLPEEGLKFMVYLQKENIIDESGMPKERFSAEFPKEGPSILRIQQVVRGDSAAYFCASSPPMHNEQFFGPGTRLTVL.

The chain is built from TRBV4-2 and TRBJ1-2; 9 nucleotides align to TRBD1. Germline assignment: CDR1 LGHNA and CDR2 YNFKEQ. Trimming removed 7 bases from V and 0 bases from J; junction bases left unmatched: 6. The CDR3 extends over 15 amino acids. CDR3 amino acids: CASTPHRGPNYGYTF. In DNA, the CDR3 is TGTGCCAGCACCCCCCACAGGGGGCCTAACTATGGCTACACCTTC.

The chain couples TRBV6-1 to TRBJ1-2, with D perhaps matching TRBD1 (5 bases). V lost 6 bases and J 2 bases, leaving 25 bases between the germline ends. CDR1 and CDR2 from the germline V gene are MNHNS and SASEGT. This CDR3 has 18 residues. The CDR3 DNA is TGTGCCAGCAGGGGGGGAGGGACCCATCCCCCGCCCAACTATGGCTACACCTTC. This gives the protein CASRGGGTHPPPNYGYTF.

V is TRBV6-6 and J is TRBJ2-5, with a possible D match to TRBD1 (6 bases). The CDR3 runs to 16 residues. Trimming cost V 2 bases and J 2 bases, with 15 bases left between them. From germline, CDR1 is MNHNY and CDR2 SVGAGI (reference sequence). CDR3 residues: CASSYSWQGWQETQYF. The CDR3 DNA reads TGTGCCAGCAGTTACAGCTGGCAGGGGTGGCAAGAGACCCAGTACTTC.

A note on this clonotype: Since a much larger clone is just one base distant, this may be a read error. This sequence joins TRBV12-3 or TRBV12-4 and TRBJ1-5, with TRBD1 identical over 7 bases. V dropped 10 bases and J dropped 4; count of bases not matched to a gene: 7. This CDR3 has 13 amino acids. This CDR3 reads CATVQGENQPQHF. DNA for the CDR3: TGTGCCACCGTGCAGGGGGAAAATCAGCCCCAGCATTTT.

V and J are TRBV5-1 and TRBJ2-6; D gene ambiguous. CDR3 size: 16 residues. Per germline, CDR1 SGHRS and CDR2 YFSETQ. The V end was cut by 2 bases, the J end by 9 bases, with 18 bases between. CDR3 coding DNA: TGCGCCAGCAGCTTAGCCACGGGTTATTCAATCAACGTCCTGACTTTC. It is translated as CASSLATGYSINVLTF. Using reference TRBV5-1 and TRBJ2-6 for the parts outside the CDR3, the full variable domain is KAGVTQTPRYLIKTRGQQVTLSCSPISGHRSVSWYQQTPGQGLQFLFEYFSETQRNKGNFPGRFSGRQFSNSRSEMNVSTLELGDSALYLCASSLATGYSINVLTFGAGSRLTVL.

About this clonotype itself: At one of its ends the junction is not consistent with the germline gene, which may arise from a read error. The chain has TRBV6-4 and TRBJ2-2, with TRBD2 matching 9 bases. CDR1 MRHNA and CDR2 SNTAGT come from the germline V gene. There are 16 residues in the CDR3. CDR3 residues: CSSSDSSGGKAGELFF. CDR3 sequence (DNA): TGTTCCAGCAGTGACTCGAGCGGGGGGAAGGCCGGGGAGCTGTTTTTT.

This clonotype came up a few times. This chain joins TRBV29-1 and TRBJ1-1; D unresolved. The CDR3 has 15 residues. The germline V gene encodes CDR1 SQVTM and CDR2 ANQGSEA. V lost 2 bases and J lost 0, with 13 bases in between. This CDR3 reads CSVESRTPMNTEAFF. DNA of the CDR3: TGCAGCGTTGAATCCCGGACGCCGATGAACACTGAAGCTTTCTTT.

This clonotype was seen ten or more times. The CDR3 DNA sequence: TGTGCCAGTAGTATCCTCCGGGACTCCTACGAGCAGTACTTC. It encodes CASSILRDSYEQYF. The chain carries TRBV19 and TRBJ2-7, with D possibly being TRBD2 (5 bases). V lost 3 bases, J lost 0 bases, and 9 bases lay in between. This CDR3 comprises 14 residues. The germline CDR1 and CDR2 sequences are LNHDA and SQIVND (reference sequence).

V usage is TRBV27 and J usage is TRBJ1-2; D not resolved. Germline-derived CDR1 and CDR2 are MNHEY and SMNVEV (reference sequence). The CDR3 totals 12 residues. Trimming pared 4 bases from V and 7 bases from J, leaving 10 bases between. The CDR3 nucleotides read TGTGCCAGCAGTTCCATTTTGGGTGGCTACACCTTC. Translation: CASSSILGGYTF.

This clonotype is deemed medium-sized. The chain has TRBV4-3 and TRBJ1-2; D is possibly TRBD1 (5 bases). Trimming cost V 0 bases and J 5 bases, with 13 bases left between them. Germline-derived CDR1 and CDR2 are LGHNA and YSLEER. This CDR3 comprises 15 residues. The CDR3 coding sequence is TGCGCCAGCAGCCAAGAACTACAGACAGTTTATGGCTACACCTTC. This gives the protein CASSQELQTVYGYTF.

The J gene is TRBJ2-7, the V gene TRBV18; TRBD1 matches at 9 bases. The CDR3 extends over 15 amino acids. Germline loops: CDR1 KGHSH, CDR2 LQKENI. V lost 4 bases and J lost 3; bases outside the gene matches: 7. CDR3 sequence: CASSLTGGQVYEQYF. As DNA, the CDR3 is TGTGCCAGCTCACTTACAGGGGGCCAAGTCTACGAGCAGTACTTC.